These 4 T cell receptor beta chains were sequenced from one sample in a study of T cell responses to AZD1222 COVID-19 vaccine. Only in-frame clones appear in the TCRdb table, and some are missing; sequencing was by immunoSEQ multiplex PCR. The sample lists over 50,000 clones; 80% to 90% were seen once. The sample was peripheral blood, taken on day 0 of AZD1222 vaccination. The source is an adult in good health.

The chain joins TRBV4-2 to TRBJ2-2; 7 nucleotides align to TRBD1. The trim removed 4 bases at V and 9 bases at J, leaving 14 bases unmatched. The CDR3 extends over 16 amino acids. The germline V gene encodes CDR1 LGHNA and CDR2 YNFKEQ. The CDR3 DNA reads TGTGCCAGCAGCCGACAGGGACGGGACCGGTTTAGGGAGCTGTTTTTT. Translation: CASSRQGRDRFRELFF.

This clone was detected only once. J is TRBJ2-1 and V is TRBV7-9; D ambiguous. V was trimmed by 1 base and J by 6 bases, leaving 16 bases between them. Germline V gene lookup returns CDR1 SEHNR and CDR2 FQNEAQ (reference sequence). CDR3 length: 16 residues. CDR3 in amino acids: CASSLVWGETRNEQFF. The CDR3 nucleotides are TGTGCCAGCAGCTTAGTTTGGGGTGAGACCCGCAATGAGCAGTTCTTC.

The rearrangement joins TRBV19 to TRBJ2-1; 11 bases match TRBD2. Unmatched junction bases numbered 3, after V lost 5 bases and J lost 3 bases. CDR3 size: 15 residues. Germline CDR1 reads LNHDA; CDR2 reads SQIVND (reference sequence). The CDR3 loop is CASSHSGRGYNEQFF. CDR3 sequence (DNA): TGTGCCAGTAGTCATAGCGGGAGGGGCTACAATGAGCAGTTCTTC.

The CDR3 DNA sequence: TGTGCCAGCAGCTTAAATTACTTGACCGATGAGCAGTTCTTC. Its protein product is CASSLNYLTDEQFF. The V gene is TRBV11-3, the J gene TRBJ2-1; D gene ambiguous. CDR1 and CDR2 from the germline V gene are SGHNT and YENEEA. CDR3 length: 14 amino acids. The V end was cut by 2 bases, the J end by 8 bases, with 13 bases between.